This TCR beta chain originates from a study of CD8+ T cells in alopecia areata (dated 2018 in TCRdb). Background on the whole study: The treated patients, all with moderate-to-severe alopecia areata, were enrolled in an open-label pilot trial of oral tofacitinib given at 5 to 10 mg twice daily. In both human patients and the C3H/HeJ mouse model, the study applied high-throughput TCRbeta sequencing to look at T cell clonal expansion in alopecia areata. Biopsies were taken from tofacitinib-treated patients at baseline and again at 4 and 24 weeks into treatment, and several of those patients also had a later scalp biopsy. Amplification of TCRbeta CDR3 regions was done by immunoSEQ multiplex PCR using 35 Vbeta forward primers and 13 Jbeta reverse primers. Scalp clonality was compared across normal scalp (n=4), patchy alopecia areata scalp (n=8), and alopecia totalis/universalis scalp (n=8). Patients stayed on tofacitinib for 6 to 18 months and then had 6 months of follow-up off drug so that delayed response and recurrence could be assessed. Scalp tissue and sorted CD4+ and CD8+ peripheral blood T cells from patchy and totalis/universalis alopecia areata patients and from healthy controls were covered by human TCRbeta sequencing. RNA was extracted with the PAXgene miRNA kit for fixed scalp, the miRNeasy kit for PBMCs, and the RNeasy kit for mouse skin. Overall results and qualifications from the work: Higher clonality and more expanded CD8+ clones were observed in lesional scalp than in normal scalp, particularly in alopecia totalis/universalis, a finding suggestive of antigenic drive. TCR sequences shared between patients were less clear than in mice, possibly partly because of HLA diversity in the patient population. Scalp TCR repertoire analysis is complicated because resident alphabeta T cells in normal human skin are also sequenced, whereas mouse skin is dominated by gammadelta T cells.

This sample's time point label indicates: baseline before oral tofacitinib. Peripheral blood and lesional scalp punch biopsies were obtained from patients with alopecia areata. PBMCs were separated by density centrifugation and stained for CD3, CD4 and CD8, after which CD4+ and CD8+ T cells were sorted on a FACSAria. Library creation used the immunoSEQ multiplex PCR assay. For TCR sequencing, RNA was extracted from every sample and reverse transcribed into cDNA to serve as template. First-strand cDNA was synthesized with SuperScript III using a 2:1 mix of oligo-dT and random hexamers. A synthetic immune receptor repertoire was used to gauge amplification bias, and whatever bias remained was removed computationally. The source study handled its data this way. Raw reads were preprocessed to remove errors, and CDR3 was defined according to IMGT conventions as the region from the conserved cysteine to phenylalanine. Clonality was calculated as 1 minus Shannon entropy normalized by log2 of the number of productive unique TCRs. Whether each scalp clone was CD4 or CD8 was inferred by checking scalp TCRbeta sequences against the CD4 and CD8 repertoires from sorted blood. Here the immuneACCESS table is served through TCRdb, limited to in-frame sequences with V and J called. Missing clones are a known gap in these copies; in checked studies unresolved V genes cover under half, and the rest lacks a known reason. From that table come the V and J calls and clone size; the DNA was used to work out D and trimming. The table for this sample lists some 120,000 clones; about 57% of them were counted only once. Clones ranked in the top ten supply 4.5% to 5.5% of the sample.

About this clone itself: The antigen this receptor binds is unknown. There are no base qualities to consult, and no much larger clone falls within one base.

The CDR3 contains 14 residues, cysteine and phenylalanine counted. The CDR3 DNA has 42 bases and is translated from base 1. CDR1 and CDR2 were assigned from the germline V gene as SGDLS and YYNGEE. V is pared back by 0 bases and J by 6 bases, with 12 bases lying between the germline termini. The sample in question was CD4+ T cells sorted from blood, obtained at week 0. This receptor chain uses TRBV9 and TRBJ2-5, with the D call perhaps TRBD1 or TRBD2, each one matching 5 bases. The receptor was derived from a human donor with alopecia areata. The nucleotide sequence reads TGTGCCAGCAGCGTAGCCCAGGGAGTCCAGACCCAGTACTTC. Its translation reads: CASSVAQGVQTQYF.